The clone carrying this T cell receptor (beta chain) was found a few times. What it recognizes is unknown. Disease in donors with ophthalmopathy had moderate-to-severe activity, CAS ≥3, NOSPECS ≥4 and under 3 months' duration. As the template, RNA transcripts were used to amplify TCR beta CDR3 regions. Investigators did first-round RT-PCR with HTBI primers, then second-round multiplex PCR. TCRdb used MiXCR to reprocess the multiplex PCR reads, holding one entry per CDR3 protein. The repertoire has 300,000 to 400,000 distinct CDR3 sequences, around a sixth of them found once; the top ten carry about 12%. The CDR3 is 13 amino acids. Germline CDR1 is MGHRA and CDR2 is YSYEKL. Trimming shortened V by 1 base and J by 7 bases, and 7 bases separated the two germline ends. This sample is part of a study of Graves' ophthalmopathy and Graves' hyperthyroidism. Study observations and caveats: Blood also contained most of the expanded thyroid clonotypes above 0.001 frequency. The study's model predicted ophthalmopathy progression at 70.59% sensitivity and 72.22% specificity.

This chain links TRBV4-1 with TRBJ2-2, with D uncertain. The source material was peripheral blood. This TCR derives from an adult man with Graves' ophthalmopathy. CDR3 region: CASSQGPLGELFF. In DNA form, the CDR3 reads TGCGCCAGCAGCCAAGGTCCTCTCGGGGAGCTGTTTTTT.